The 9 T cell receptor beta chains below were found in one sample sequenced in a study of neoadjuvant nivolumab and ipilimumab in lung cancer. Clones were read by immunoSEQ multiplex PCR, and TCRdb kept only the in-frame ones, dropping some. The sample includes over 45,000 clones, roughly 91% of them seen just once. The sample consisted of blood, taken before neoadjuvant nivolumab, alone or with ipilimumab. The source is an adult with non-small cell lung cancer. Some clones in this sample may be carry-over from other donors' samples.

The chain joins TRBV7-6 to TRBJ2-7; D is possibly TRBD1 (6 bases). Trimming removed 5 bases from V and 2 bases from J, with 13 bases in between. The CDR3 runs to 14 residues. In germline, CDR1 is SGHVS, CDR2 FNYEAQ. The CDR3 is CASSDRDTTYEQYF. CDR3 in DNA: TGTGCCAGCAGCGACCGGGACACTACCTACGAGCAGTACTTC.

This clone was counted once. The chain uses TRBV25-1 and TRBJ1-3; TRBD1 aligns across 7 bases. This CDR3 has 15 amino acids. Germline V gene sequence: CDR1 MGHDK, CDR2 SYGVNS. V was pared by 6 bases and J by 4 bases, with 9 bases of the junction left unmatched. CDR3 bases: TGTGCCAGCAGGCAGCTAGGGGGCTCCGGAAACACCATATATTTT. Its protein product is CASRQLGGSGNTIYF.

The chain joins TRBV5-1 to TRBJ2-2; TRBD2 matches 10 bases. The CDR3 contains 16 residues. Germline values: CDR1 SGHRS, CDR2 YFSETQ. Trimming at V came to 4 bases and at J to 1 base, leaving 4 bases not matched to a gene. CDR3 bases: TGCGCCAGCAGCGTAGGACTAGCGGTGAACACCGGGGAGCTGTTTTTT. It encodes CASSVGLAVNTGELFF.

This clone was picked up one time. The rearrangement uses TRBV29-1 and TRBJ2-5; D not certain. The CDR3 runs to 14 residues. CDR1 is SQVTM and CDR2 is ANQGSEA in the germline V gene. V lost 0 bases to trimming and J lost 5 bases, with 13 bases between them. CDR3 in amino acids: CSVEDLRLRETQYF. The CDR3 nucleotides read TGCAGCGTTGAAGACTTGCGGCTCAGGGAGACCCAGTACTTC.

This chain joins TRBV30 and TRBJ1-2; D not certain. The CDR3 contains 13 residues. Trimming took 3 bases from V and 5 from J, leaving 13 bases between them. Germline V gives CDR1 GTSNPN, CDR2 SVGIG (reference sequence). CDR3 in amino acids: CAWRGDRLYGYTF. CDR3 bases: TGTGCCTGGAGGGGTGATCGACTGTATGGCTACACCTTC. Complete variable domain (other parts from reference TRBV30 and TRBJ1-2): SQTIHQWPATLVQPVGSPLSLECTVEGTSNPNLYWYRQAAGRGLQLLFYSVGIGQISSEVPQNLSASRPQDRQFILSSKKLLLSDSGFYLCAWRGDRLYGYTFGSGTRLTVV.

V usage is TRBV5-4 and J usage is TRBJ2-2; the D gene is possibly TRBD2 (6 bases). Germline V CDR1 and CDR2: SGHNT, YYREEE (reference sequence). V lost 4 bases, J lost 2 bases, and 15 bases lay in between. The CDR3 covers 16 residues. The CDR3 DNA sequence: TGTGCCAGCAGCCCGCCCGGGACTTTCAACACCGGGGAGCTGTTTTTT. Amino acids: CASSPPGTFNTGELFF.

For this clone: Distinct nucleotide sequences in the sample also encode this CDR3. This chain joins TRBV6-5 and TRBJ2-7; D remains ambiguous. Trimming took off 0 bases at V and 4 bases at J, with 7 bases between the two ends. The CDR3 is 13 residues long. The germline CDR1 and CDR2 sequences are MNHEY and SVGAGI. CDR3 loop: CASSYSSPYEQYF. As DNA, the CDR3 is TGTGCCAGCAGTTACTCATCCCCTTACGAGCAGTACTTC.

The V gene is TRBV28, the J gene TRBJ2-7, with 9 bases fitting TRBD2. The CDR3 has 14 amino acids. From germline, CDR1 is MDHEN and CDR2 SYDVKM. The ends lost 6 bases at V and 1 base at J; junction bases unmatched: 4. The CDR3 DNA follows: TGTGCCAGCAGCCTAGCGGGAACTTCCTACGAGCAGTACTTC. This codes for CASSLAGTSYEQYF.

This rearrangement joins TRBV5-6 to TRBJ2-7, with 10 bases matching TRBD1. Trimming removed 3 bases from V and 5 bases from J; junction bases left unmatched: 5. The CDR3 covers 14 residues. Germline V gene sequence: CDR1 SGHDT, CDR2 YYEEEE. The CDR3 DNA reads TGTGCCAGCAGCTCGGGACAGGGGCGGCACGAGCAGTACTTC. Residues: CASSSGQGRHEQYF.